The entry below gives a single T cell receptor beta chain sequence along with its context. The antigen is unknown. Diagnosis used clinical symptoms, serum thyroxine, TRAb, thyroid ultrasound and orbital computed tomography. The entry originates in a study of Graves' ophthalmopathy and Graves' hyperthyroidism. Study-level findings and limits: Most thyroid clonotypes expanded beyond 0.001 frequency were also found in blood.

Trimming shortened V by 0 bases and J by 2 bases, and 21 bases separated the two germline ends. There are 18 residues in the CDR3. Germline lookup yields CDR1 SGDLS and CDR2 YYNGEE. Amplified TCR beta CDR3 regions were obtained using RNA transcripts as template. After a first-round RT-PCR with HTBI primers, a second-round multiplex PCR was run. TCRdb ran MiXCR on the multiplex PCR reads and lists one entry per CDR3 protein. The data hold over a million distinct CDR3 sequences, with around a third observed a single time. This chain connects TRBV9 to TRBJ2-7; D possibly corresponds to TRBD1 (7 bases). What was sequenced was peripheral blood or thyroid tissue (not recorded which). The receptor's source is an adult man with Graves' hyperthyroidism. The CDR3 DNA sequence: TGTGCCAGCAGCGTAGGGGCCGGAGGGGGCGAATCCACCTACGAGCAGTACTTC. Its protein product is CASSVGAGGGESTYEQYF.